Detailed here is one T cell receptor (beta chain). Antigen specificity is unknown. This entry comes from a study of shared clonotypes between healthy human individuals. TCRdb keeps only in-frame clones here, not all; method: immunoSEQ multiplex PCR. The sample includes hundreds of thousands of clones, approximately 95% of them seen just once. Naive CD8 isolation took CD45RO-negative cells positively selected for CCR7 and excluded terminally differentiated effector memory CD45RA+ cells. Findings of the study overall: Limitation of the genetic and exposure-history diversity represented came from the few donors. Sharing across four donors was seen in 4.5% to 6.5% of naive CD4 clonotypes. Rarefaction gave evidence that sorted-subset sequencing remained incomplete despite large depth. Non-shared clonotypes showed lower generation probabilities than clonotypes common to all four donors.

Sequenced material: naive CD8+ T cells sorted from blood. The clonotype originates from a woman aged 25 to 45 in good health.

As DNA, the CDR3 is TGTGCCAGCAGCCTAGGACTAGCGGCACTTTACGAGCAGTACTTC. Residues: CASSLGLAALYEQYF. V and J are TRBV2 and TRBJ2-7; 10 nucleotides align to TRBD2. The V and J ends lost 6 bases and 4 bases, in that order; junction bases with no gene match: 9. CDR1 is SNHLY, CDR2 FYNNEI, per germline. The CDR3 contains 15 residues. Full variable domain (rest looked up from reference TRBV2 and TRBJ2-7): EPEVTQTPSHQVTQMGQEVILRCVPISNHLYFYWYRQILGQKVEFLVSFYNNEISEKSEIFDDQFSVERPDGSNFTLKIRSTKLEDSAMYFCASSLGLAALYEQYFGPGTRLTVT.